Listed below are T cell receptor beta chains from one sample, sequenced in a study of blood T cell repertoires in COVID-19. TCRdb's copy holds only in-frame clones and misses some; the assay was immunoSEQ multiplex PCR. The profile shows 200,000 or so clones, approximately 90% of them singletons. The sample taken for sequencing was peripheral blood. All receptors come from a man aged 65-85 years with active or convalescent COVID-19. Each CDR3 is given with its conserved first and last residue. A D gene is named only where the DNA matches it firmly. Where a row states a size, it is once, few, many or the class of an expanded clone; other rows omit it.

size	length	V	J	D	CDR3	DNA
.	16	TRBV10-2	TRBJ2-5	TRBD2	CASSDRRERARETQYF	TGCGCCAGCAGTGATCGGCGGGAGAGGGCCAGAGAGACCCAGTACTTC
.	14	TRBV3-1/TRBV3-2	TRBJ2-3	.	CASIRGRGADTQYF	TGTGCCAGCATCAGGGGTCGAGGGGCGGATACGCAGTATTTT
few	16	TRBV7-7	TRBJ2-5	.	CASSLGLKGQQETQYF	TGTGCTAGCAGCTTAGGCCTTAAGGGGCAACAAGAGACCCAGTACTTC
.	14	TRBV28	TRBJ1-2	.	CASSPTAGNYGYTF	TGTGCCAGCAGTCCGACCGCAGGGAACTATGGCTACACCTTC
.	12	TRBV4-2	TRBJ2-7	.	CASSPSSYEQYF	TGTGCCAGCAGCCCCAGCTCCTACGAGCAGTACTTC
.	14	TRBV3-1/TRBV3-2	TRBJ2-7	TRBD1	CASSQGDRGREQYF	TGTGCCAGCAGCCAAGGGGACAGGGGGCGCGAGCAGTACTTC
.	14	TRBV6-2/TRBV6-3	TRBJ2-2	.	CASSSRWTGGELFF	TGTGCCAGCAGTTCCCGGTGGACTGGCGGGGAGCTGTTTTTT
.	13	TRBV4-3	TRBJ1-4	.	CASSQDLYEKLFF	TGCGCCAGCAGCCAAGACCTATATGAAAAACTGTTTTTT
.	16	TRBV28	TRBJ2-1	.	CASSSSSWTDNNEQFF	TGTGCCAGCAGCTCATCATCCTGGACAGACAATAATGAGCAGTTCTTC
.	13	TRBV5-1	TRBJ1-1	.	CASSLPTNTEAFF	TGCGCCAGCAGCTTGCCTACGAACACTGAAGCTTTCTTT
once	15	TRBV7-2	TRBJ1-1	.	CASSVTWAGNTEAFF	TGTGCCAGCAGCGTTACTTGGGCCGGAAACACTGAAGCTTTCTTT
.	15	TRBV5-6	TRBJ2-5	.	CASSLARQRGETQYF	TGTGCCAGCAGCTTGGCGAGACAAAGAGGGGAGACCCAGTACTTC
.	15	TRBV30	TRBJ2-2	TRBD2	CAWGLAGPYTGELFF	TGTGCCTGGGGACTAGCGGGACCCTACACCGGGGAGCTGTTTTTT
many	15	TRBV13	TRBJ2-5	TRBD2	CASSSRLAGDETQYF	TGTGCCAGCAGCTCAAGACTAGCGGGGGACGAGACCCAGTACTTC
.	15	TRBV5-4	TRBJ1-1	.	CASSLDRISNTEAFF	TGTGCCAGCAGCTTGGACAGGATATCGAACACTGAAGCTTTCTTT
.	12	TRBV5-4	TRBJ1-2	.	CASSPGLSGYTF	TGTGCCAGCAGCCCAGGGTTGTCTGGCTACACCTTC
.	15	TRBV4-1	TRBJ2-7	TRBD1	CASSQDGRGLDEQYF	TGCGCCAGCAGCCAAGATGGCAGGGGGCTGGACGAGCAGTACTTC
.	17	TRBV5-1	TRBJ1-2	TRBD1	CASSPTTGPYSNYGYTF	TGCGCCAGCAGCCCGACGACAGGGCCTTATTCTAACTATGGCTACACCTTC
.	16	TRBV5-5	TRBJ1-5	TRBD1	CASSLAGTGLGQPQHF	TGTGCCAGCAGCTTGGCCGGGACAGGGTTAGGACAGCCCCAGCATTTT
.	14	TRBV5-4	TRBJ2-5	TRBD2	CASSGEGAQETQYF	TGTGCCAGCAGCGGGGAGGGAGCCCAAGAGACCCAGTACTTC
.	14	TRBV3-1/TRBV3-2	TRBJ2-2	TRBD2	CASSQVRGAGELFF	TGTGCCAGCAGCCAAGTCCGGGGGGCCGGGGAGCTGTTTTTT
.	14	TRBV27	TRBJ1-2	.	CASRIRGGNYGYTF	TGTGCCAGCCGTATCCGCGGGGGTAACTATGGCTACACCTTC
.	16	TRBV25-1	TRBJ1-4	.	CASSGTLGRGREKLFF	TGTGCCAGCAGTGGTACCCTCGGGAGGGGTAGGGAAAAACTGTTTTTT
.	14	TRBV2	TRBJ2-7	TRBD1	CASSGDRISYEQYF	TGTGCCAGCAGTGGGGACAGGATCTCCTACGAGCAGTACTTC
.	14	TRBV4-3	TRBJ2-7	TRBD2	CASSPGGGLHEQYF	TGCGCCAGCAGCCCTGGGGGGGGTCTCCACGAGCAGTACTTC
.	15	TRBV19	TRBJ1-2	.	CASSITGGSNYGYTF	TGTGCCAGTAGTATTACGGGGGGGTCTAACTATGGCTACACCTTC
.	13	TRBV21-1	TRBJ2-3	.	CASFTGWTDTQYF	TGTGCCAGTTTCACAGGGTGGACAGATACGCAGTATTTT
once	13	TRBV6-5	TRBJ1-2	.	CASSYYNDYGYTF	TGTGCCAGCAGTTACTACAATGACTATGGCTACACCTTC
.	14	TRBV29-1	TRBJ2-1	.	CSVESTDWHNEQFF	TGCAGCGTTGAATCGACGGACTGGCACAATGAGCAGTTCTTC
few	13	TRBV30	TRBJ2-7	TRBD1	CAWRTVGGHEQYF	TGTGCCTGGAGGACGGTAGGGGGCCACGAGCAGTACTTC
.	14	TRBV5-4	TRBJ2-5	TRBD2	CASSSGTSGETQYF	TGTGCCAGCAGCTCAGGGACTAGCGGTGAGACCCAGTACTTC
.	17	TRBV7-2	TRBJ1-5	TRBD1	CASRDRGDDLSNQPQHF	TGTGCCAGCAGGGACAGGGGGGATGACCTTAGCAATCAGCCCCAGCATTTT
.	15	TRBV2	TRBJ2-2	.	CASSDNRPHTGELFF	TGTGCCAGCAGTGACAACAGACCTCACACCGGGGAGCTGTTTTTT
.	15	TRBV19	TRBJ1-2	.	CASSIGGQGIGGYTF	TGTGCCAGTAGTATAGGAGGCCAGGGGATCGGCGGCTACACCTTC
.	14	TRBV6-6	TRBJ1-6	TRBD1	CASTRDRDNSPLHF	TGTGCCAGCACTAGGGACAGAGATAATTCACCCCTCCACTTT
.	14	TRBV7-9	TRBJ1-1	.	CASSLAVGQNEAFF	TGTGCCAGCAGCTTAGCGGTCGGACAGAACGAAGCTTTCTTT
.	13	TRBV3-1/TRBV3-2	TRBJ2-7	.	CASSPDSVYEQYF	TGTGCCAGCAGCCCGGACAGTGTATACGAGCAGTACTTC
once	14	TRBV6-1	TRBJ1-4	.	CASLIDGGGEKLFF	TGTGCCAGCCTCATCGACGGGGGAGGTGAAAAACTGTTTTTT
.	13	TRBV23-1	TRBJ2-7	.	CASSQSCAYEQYF	TGCGCCAGCAGTCAATCATGCGCCTACGAGCAGTACTTC
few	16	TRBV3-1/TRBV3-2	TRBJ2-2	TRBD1	CASSQEDRGRTGELFF	TGTGCCAGCAGCCAAGAGGACAGGGGGCGAACCGGGGAGCTGTTTTTT
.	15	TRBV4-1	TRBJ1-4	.	CASSQDAQGGEKLFF	TGCGCCAGCAGCCAAGATGCGCAGGGTGGCGAAAAACTGTTTTTT
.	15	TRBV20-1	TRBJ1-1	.	CSASPQQGSGTEAFF	TGCAGTGCTAGTCCCCAACAGGGTTCGGGCACTGAAGCTTTCTTT
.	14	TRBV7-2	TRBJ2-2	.	CASRPQGPTGELFF	TGTGCCAGCAGGCCACAGGGACCCACCGGGGAGCTGTTTTTT
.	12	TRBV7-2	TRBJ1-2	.	CASSPRGYGYTF	TGTGCCAGCAGCCCTCGGGGGTATGGCTACACCTTC
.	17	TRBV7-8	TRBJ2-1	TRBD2	CASSRPSGRSLYNEQFF	TGTGCCAGCAGCCGACCTAGCGGGAGGTCTCTCTACAATGAGCAGTTCTTC
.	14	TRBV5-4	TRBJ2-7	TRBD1	CASSWGTGGYEQYF	TGTGCCAGCAGCTGGGGGACAGGGGGATACGAGCAGTACTTC
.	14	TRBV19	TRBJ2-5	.	CASSPEGWGETQYF	TGTGCCAGTAGTCCGGAGGGATGGGGAGAGACCCAGTACTTC
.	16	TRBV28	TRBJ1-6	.	CASSLVGAPRDSPLHF	TGTGCCAGCAGTTTAGTGGGGGCCCCTCGGGATTCACCCCTCCACTTT
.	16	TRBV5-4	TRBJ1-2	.	CASSLGTETVNYGYTF	TGTGCCAGCAGCTTGGGGACAGAGACAGTTAACTATGGCTACACCTTC
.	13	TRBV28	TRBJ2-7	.	CASSYRPSAEQYF	TGTGCCAGCAGTTACAGGCCCTCGGCCGAGCAGTACTTC
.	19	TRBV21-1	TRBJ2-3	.	CASSKALAGGPGLSDTQYF	TGTGCCAGCAGCAAAGCTCTAGCGGGAGGGCCGGGTCTATCAGATACGCAGTATTTT
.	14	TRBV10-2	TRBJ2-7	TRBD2	CASSQLAANYEQYF	TGCGCCAGCAGTCAACTAGCGGCAAACTACGAGCAGTACTTC
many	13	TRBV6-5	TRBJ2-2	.	CASYPGMSGELFF	TGTGCCAGCTACCCAGGGATGTCCGGGGAGCTGTTTTTT